The TCR beta chain described here comes from a study of cytotoxic CD8 clonotypes in ibrutinib-treated CLL. Across the study: Partial response occurred in about 25 patients and complete response in 2; at median around 66 months, roughly 14 remained remitted and some 12 progressed. Overall study results and limits: For progressing versus sustained-remission patients, sampling times were not the same. Treatment left the uncommon public clonotypes either contracted or stable in frequency.

CDR3 length: 14 amino acids. From germline, CDR1 is SNHLY and CDR2 FYNNEI. With 6 bases clipped from V and 0 bases from J, the junction kept 4 bases outside the gene matches. With regard to this clone: Its antigen is as yet unknown.

Assay: immunoSEQ multiplex PCR; the TCRdb copy retains only in-frame clones and omits some. The data show about 12,000 clones, with around 62% seen just once and around 25% held by the top ten. The authors obtained roughly 2 micrograms of genomic DNA from cryopreserved PBMCs for TCR beta libraries. The chain has TRBV2 and TRBJ2-7, with 8 bases fitting TRBD2. This TCR was recovered from a human donor with chronic lymphocytic leukemia. The sequences come from PBMCs, collected before ibrutinib treatment. The CDR3, as DNA: TGTGCCAGCAGGGTAGCGGGGAGCTCCTACGAGCAGTACTTC. This gives the protein CASRVAGSSYEQYF.